This T cell receptor (beta chain) was retrieved from a study of long-term antiretroviral therapy in people with HIV. Study-wide results and caveats: Collection of the blood took place between about 2004 and 2017. The ART regimens in use then may have been less effective than current ones. It was observed that HIV repertoires exhibited narrower CDR3 length ranges than controls.

Germline V lookup: CDR1 DFQATT, CDR2 SNEGSKA (reference sequence). The CDR3 contains 11 residues. Trimming removed 5 bases at V and 4 bases at J, with 9 bases between. Sequencing used immunoSEQ v3.0 at survey level. Some clones are missing from TCRdb's copy, which holds only in-frame ones; the method was immunoSEQ multiplex PCR. This sample has 25,000 to 35,000 clones; approximately 84% occur once, and the top ten carry 7% to 10%. Worth noting for this clone: Its antigen is unknown.

The clonotype originates from a woman in her forties or fifties with HIV. The chain links TRBV20-1 to TRBJ2-7; TRBD1 is a possible D gene (6 bases). The sequences come from unsorted PBMCs, collected 3.1 years after starting antiretroviral therapy. This CDR3 is CSASDRYEQYF. In DNA, the CDR3 is TGCAGTGCTTCCGACAGGTACGAGCAGTACTTC.